This TCR beta chain was identified in a study of T cells in Graves' hyperthyroidism and ophthalmopathy. Findings and caveats of the study: Most thyroid-expanded clonotypes above 0.001 were also found in blood.

V was cut by 0 bases and J by 5 bases, with 12 bases left in between. This CDR3 is 14 amino acids long. Germline V CDR1 and CDR2: SGHNT, YYREEE (reference sequence). Amplification of TCR beta CDR3 regions used RNA as the template. The primer set for the first-round RT-PCR of the TCR CDR3 was HTBI. TCRdb passed the multiplex PCR reads through MiXCR, listing each CDR3 protein once. The repertoire includes about 840,000 distinct CDR3 sequences, 35% to 45% of them detected once, and over 8% sits in the top ten. PBMCs were collected from an approximately 10 ml volume of fresh peripheral blood. Only a few counts were recorded for this clonotype. The antigen is not known.

This sequence joins TRBV5-4 and TRBJ2-7; tentative D call: TRBD1 (6 bases). The sequence was collected from a man younger than 35 with Graves' hyperthyroidism. The sample taken for sequencing was blood. The CDR3 DNA sequence: TGTGCCAGCAGCTTGGCAGGGGACCACGACGAGCAGTACTTC. Amino acids: CASSLAGDHDEQYF.